These T cell receptor beta chains were read from a single sample in a study of T cell repertoires in aging, cancer and after chemotherapy. Each CDR3 protein gets one entry after TCRdb re-called the multiplex PCR reads with MiXCR. The sample shows about 720 distinct CDR3 sequences, about 26% of them seen only once. The sample was blood. The receptor set was obtained from a human donor with a solid tumor. The CDR3 runs from the conserved cysteine through the conserved F or W. Fields, in order: J gene, clone size, D gene, V gene, CDR3 protein, CDR3 DNA. D genes are given only for firm matches. Where a row states a size, it is once, few, many or the class of an expanded clone; other rows omit it.

TRBJ2-2	-	-	TRBV12-3/TRBV12-4	CASSFLAATGELFF	TGTGCCAGCAGTTTTCTTGCGGCTACCGGGGAGCTGTTTTTT
TRBJ1-1	-	-	TRBV5-1	CASQNGVYGGTEAFF	TGCGCCAGCCAAAACGGAGTGTATGGGGGCACTGAAGCTTTCTTT
TRBJ2-7	-	-	TRBV6-5	CASSYLDRSYEQYF	TGTGCCAGCAGCTACTTAGACAGATCCTACGAGCAGTACTTC
TRBJ2-3	medium-sized	TRBD1	TRBV19	CASSPPGQGSDTQYF	TGTGCCAGTAGTCCCCCGGGACAGGGGTCGGATACGCAGTATTTT
TRBJ1-2	medium-sized	-	TRBV6-5	CASSFDRPAIELYGYTF	TGTGCCAGCAGTTTTGACAGACCGGCCATCGAACTATATGGCTACACCTTC
TRBJ1-4	large	-	TRBV30	CAGSLGEKLFF	TGTGCCGGTTCGCTTGGGGAAAAACTGTTTTTT
TRBJ2-1	-	TRBD2	TRBV19	CASSIQLAGGRNEQFF	TGTGCCAGTAGTATACAACTAGCGGGAGGGCGCAATGAGCAGTTCTTC
TRBJ1-6	-	TRBD1	TRBV10-3	CAISERQGFLPLHF	TGTGCCATCAGTGAGAGACAGGGATTCTTACCCCTCCACTTT
TRBJ2-4	once	-	TRBV5-1	CASSLAGTENIQYF	TGCGCCAGCAGCTTGGCCGGAACGGAAAACATTCAGTACTTC
TRBJ2-5	large	TRBD1	TRBV28	CASSLAETGEQETQYF	TGTGCCAGCAGTTTAGCCGAGACAGGGGAGCAAGAGACCCAGTACTTC
TRBJ2-7	medium-sized	-	TRBV7-2	CASSQSWEQYF	TGTGCCAGCAGCCAAAGCTGGGAGCAGTACTTC
TRBJ2-2	large	TRBD1	TRBV30	CAWDRGAPGGPGELFF	TGTGCCTGGGACAGGGGCGCGCCCGGGGGTCCCGGGGAGCTGTTTTTT
TRBJ1-4	large	TRBD1	TRBV30	CACHGQGREKLFF	TGTGCCTGCCACGGACAGGGTCGAGAAAAACTGTTTTTT
TRBJ2-7	-	-	TRBV6-5	CASSSPQDRATYEQYF	TGTGCCAGCAGTTCACCCCAAGACAGAGCGACCTACGAGCAGTACTTC
TRBJ2-2	medium-sized	TRBD2	TRBV27	CASSLGSGGSYIGELFF	TGTGCCAGCAGTTTGGGCAGCGGGGGCTCATACATCGGGGAGCTGTTTTTT
TRBJ2-1	-	TRBD2	TRBV4-2	CASSREGLAGDGAYNEQFF	TGTGCCAGCAGCCGCGAGGGACTAGCGGGAGACGGAGCCTACAATGAGCAGTTCTTC
TRBJ1-1	-	-	TRBV12-3/TRBV12-4	CASRGGGKHTEAFF	TGTGCCAGCAGGGGAGGGGGTAAGCACACTGAAGCTTTCTTT
TRBJ2-6	large	-	TRBV5-6	CASSLGRDGANVLTF	TGTGCCAGCAGCTTGGGCCGGGACGGAGCCAACGTCCTGACTTTC
TRBJ2-1	medium-sized	-	TRBV13	CASSSGYQGNEQFF	TGTGCCAGCAGCTCCGGATACCAGGGGAATGAGCAGTTCTTC
TRBJ2-3	-	-	TRBV4-3	CASSRDGGCGDTQYF	TGCGCCAGCAGTCGGGACGGAGGATGCGGAGATACGCAGTATTTT
TRBJ2-2	-	TRBD1	TRBV30	CAWDRGAPGGPKELFF	TGTGCCTGGGACAGGGGCGCGCCCGGGGGTCCCAAGGAGCTGTTTTTT
TRBJ1-2	large	-	TRBV7-6	CASSQDNYYGYTF	TGTGCCAGCAGTCAGGACAACTACTATGGCTACACCTTC
TRBJ1-2	large	TRBD1	TRBV29-1	CSVRQGEGYTF	TGCAGCGTCCGACAGGGGGAAGGCTACACCTTC
TRBJ2-7	few	TRBD1	TRBV27	CASKGALSYEQYF	TGTGCCAGCAAGGGGGCCCTTTCCTACGAGCAGTACTTC
TRBJ2-5	-	TRBD2	TRBV5-4	CASSLFSGGTASETQYF	TGTGCCAGCAGCTTGTTTAGCGGGGGTACCGCTTCAGAGACCCAGTACTTC
TRBJ2-1	few	-	TRBV7-9	CASSVSNEQFF	TGTGCCAGCAGCGTAAGCAATGAGCAGTTCTTC
TRBJ2-6	few	-	TRBV14	CASSQGGYSGANVLTF	TGTGCCAGCAGCCAAGGGGGGTACTCTGGGGCCAACGTCCTGACTTTC
TRBJ2-7	hyperexpanded	TRBD2	TRBV7-9	CASSLAAGGSYEQYF	TGTGCCAGCAGCTTAGCGGCGGGAGGCTCCTACGAGCAGTACTTC
TRBJ1-3	large	-	TRBV20-1	CSANGENTIYF	TGCAGTGCTAACGGGGAAAACACCATATATTTT
TRBJ2-5	few	TRBD1	TRBV12-3/TRBV12-4	CASSRQGGRGETQYF	TGTGCCAGCAGCCGACAGGGGGGAAGGGGTGAGACCCAGTACTTC
TRBJ2-1	-	TRBD2	TRBV27	CASSFRGGRDEQFF	TGTGCCAGCAGTTTTCGGGGAGGGAGGGATGAGCAGTTCTTC
TRBJ2-1	few	TRBD2	TRBV10-2	CASIGTSPLEQFF	TGCGCCAGTATCGGGACTAGTCCCCTAGAGCAGTTCTTC
TRBJ2-5	few	TRBD1	TRBV18	CASSQTGVVETQYF	TGTGCCAGCTCACAAACAGGGGTCGTAGAGACCCAGTACTTC
TRBJ1-5	medium-sized	TRBD1	TRBV6-5	CASRGDRDNQPQHF	TGTGCCAGCAGGGGGGACAGGGACAATCAGCCCCAGCATTTT
TRBJ1-5	few	-	TRBV12-3/TRBV12-4	CASSYLSGNQPQHF	TGTGCCAGCAGTTACCTCTCTGGCAATCAGCCCCAGCATTTT
TRBJ2-7	few	TRBD1	TRBV18	CASSPGTGEQYF	TGTGCCAGCTCACCCGGGACAGGCGAGCAGTACTTC
TRBJ1-3	-	TRBD1	TRBV12-3/TRBV12-4	CASSPRTGGVGNTIYF	TGTGCCAGCAGCCCGCGGACAGGGGGCGTCGGAAACACCATATATTTT
TRBJ1-6	few	-	TRBV7-2	CASSLDNSPLHF	TGTGCCAGCAGCTTGGATAATTCACCCCTCCACTTT
TRBJ2-1	-	TRBD1	TRBV6-1	CASSEAQGAVYNEQFF	TGTGCCAGCAGTGAAGCGCAGGGGGCCGTATACAATGAGCAGTTCTTC
TRBJ1-1	-	-	TRBV18	CASSPPGGSTEAFF	TGTGCCAGCTCACCACCAGGGGGAAGCACTGAAGCTTTCTTT
TRBJ2-7	few	-	TRBV20-1	CSARPSSPRGAVLISYEQYF	TGCAGTGCTAGACCCTCTAGTCCGAGGGGGGCCGTACTAATCTCCTACGAGCAGTACTTC
TRBJ2-1	-	-	TRBV18	CASSLPGLEQFF	TGTGCCAGCTCACTACCAGGACTGGAACAGTTCTTC
TRBJ2-1	-	TRBD2	TRBV20-1	CSARGLAGINEQFF	TGCAGTGCTAGAGGCCTAGCGGGAATCAATGAGCAGTTCTTC
TRBJ1-5	medium-sized	TRBD1	TRBV6-6	CASSNRQGASNQPQHF	TGTGCCAGCAGTAATAGACAGGGGGCGAGCAATCAGCCCCAGCATTTT
TRBJ1-1	-	-	TRBV12-3/TRBV12-4	CASSSQGYTEAFF	TGTGCCAGCAGTTCACAGGGTTACACTGAAGCTTTCTTT
TRBJ2-5	-	TRBD2	TRBV7-6	CASDLAGYQETQYF	TGTGCCAGCGACTTAGCGGGATATCAAGAGACCCAGTACTTC
TRBJ1-1	medium-sized	-	TRBV30	CASHGAMNTEAFF	TGTGCCTCACATGGAGCCATGAACACTGAAGCTTTCTTT
TRBJ2-1	large	-	TRBV6-5	CASRNPLRGRRFEQFF	TGTGCCAGCAGAAATCCCCTCCGGGGACGTCGATTCGAGCAGTTCTTC
TRBJ1-4	-	-	TRBV27	CASSASWTSNEKLFF	TGTGCCAGCAGCGCTTCCTGGACCTCTAATGAAAAACTGTTTTTT
TRBJ1-5	large	-	TRBV6-5	CASRGYNQPQHF	TGTGCCAGCAGAGGTTACAATCAGCCCCAGCATTTT
TRBJ2-5	large	TRBD1	TRBV30	CAWTIQGALETQYF	TGTGCCTGGACTATACAGGGGGCTCTGGAGACCCAGTACTTC